One sample yielded the 29 T cell receptor beta chains listed below, sequenced in a study of blood T cell repertoires in COVID-19. Profiled with immunoSEQ multiplex PCR; TCRdb holds only in-frame clones, not every one. Of 250,000 to 300,000 clones listed, 70% to 90% are singletons. Sequencing was done on a sample of peripheral blood. The source of these receptors is a woman between 40 and 50 years old who had recovered from COVID-19.

This clone was observed a single time. The chain has TRBV5-5 and TRBJ2-7; D gene unclear. Germline V gene lookup returns CDR1 SGHKS and CDR2 YYEKEE (reference sequence). CDR3 length: 14 residues. Trimming took 2 bases from V and 4 from J, leaving 13 bases between them. CDR3 amino acids: CASSFGFGSYEQYV. CDR3 in DNA: TGTGCCAGCAGCTTCGGGTTCGGGTCTTACGAGCAGTACGTC.

The V gene is TRBV7-2, the J gene TRBJ1-2; D gene uncertain. The V and J ends lost 1 base and 3 bases respectively, with 15 bases between them. Looked up from germline, CDR1 is SGHTA and CDR2 is FQGNSA. The CDR3 has 16 amino acids. The CDR3 DNA follows: TGTGCCAGCAGCTTAGTGCCCCAGCGGTCCCACTATGGCTACACCTTC. Amino acid sequence: CASSLVPQRSHYGYTF.

The chain carries TRBV30 and TRBJ2-3; 7 bases are shared with TRBD2. V was pared by 0 bases and J by 6 bases, with 6 bases of the junction left unmatched. The CDR3 extends over 14 amino acids. The germline V gene has CDR1 GTSNPN and CDR2 SVGIG (reference sequence). As DNA, the CDR3 is TGTGCCTGGAGTGTAGGGGCCGGGAGGGATACGCAGTATTTT. It codes for CAWSVGAGRDTQYF.

This chain joins TRBV6-2 or TRBV6-3 and TRBJ1-2; TRBD1 matches 9 bases. V shed 4 bases and J 3 bases; nucleotides not matched to a gene: 9. Germline V CDR1 and CDR2: MNHEY, SVGEGT. The CDR3 loop spans 16 amino acids. CDR3 residues: CASSFRRDREDYGYTF. CDR3 coding DNA: TGTGCCAGCAGTTTCCGCCGGGACAGGGAGGACTATGGCTACACCTTC.

CDR3 loop: CASSMGSSYNEQFF. CDR3 coding DNA: TGTGCCAGTAGTATGGGGAGCTCCTACAATGAGCAGTTCTTC. The chain combines TRBV19 with TRBJ2-1; possible D gene TRBD2, 5 bases. V dropped 3 bases and J dropped 0 bases, with 6 bases sitting between them. Germline V lookup: CDR1 LNHDA, CDR2 SQIVND (reference sequence). CDR3 length equals 14 residues.

J is TRBJ2-5 and V is TRBV12-1; the D segment call TRBD1 is taken from the table without a DNA check. TRBV12-1 has pseudogene status. The CDR3 spans 18 residues. The CDR3: CASSTPDGSYPGEETQYF. The CDR3 DNA sequence: TGTGCCAGCAGCACCCCCGACGGTAGCTATCCAGGGGAAGAGACCCAGTACTTC.

This chain uses TRBV6-5 with TRBJ1-2; a possible D gene is TRBD1 (5 bases). Germline CDR1 and CDR2: MNHEY and SVGAGI. This CDR3 spans 14 amino acids. The V gene lost 4 bases and the J gene lost 5 bases, with 14 bases spanning the gap. This chain's CDR3 is CASSSNDQGYGYTF. The CDR3 region has the DNA TGTGCCAGCAGTTCCAACGACCAGGGTTATGGCTACACCTTC.

The J gene is TRBJ2-6, the V gene TRBV4-3; D is unclear. Germline V gives CDR1 LGHNA, CDR2 YSLEER. CDR3 length: 16 residues. The V end was cut by 0 bases, the J end by 4 bases, with 10 bases between. This CDR3 is CASSQEGPTGANVLTF. CDR3 nucleotide sequence: TGCGCCAGCAGCCAAGAGGGCCCGACGGGGGCCAACGTCCTGACTTTC.

The chain couples TRBV6-6 to TRBJ2-2; D remains ambiguous. The V gene's germline CDR1 is MNHNY and CDR2 SVGAGI (reference sequence). The CDR3 is 12 residues long. V shed 10 bases and J shed 8 bases, with 14 bases lying between them. CDR3 amino acids: CATQAGPGELFF. The CDR3 nucleotides read TGTGCCACCCAAGCAGGTCCGGGGGAGCTGTTTTTT.

J is TRBJ1-5 and V is TRBV19; 9 positions agree with TRBD1. This CDR3 contains 14 residues. The junction had 9 bases not matched to a gene; V was cut back by 9 bases and J by 6 bases. Germline assignment: CDR1 LNHDA and CDR2 SQIVND (reference sequence). The CDR3 is CASTRDRVPQPQHF. CDR3 DNA: TGTGCCAGCACCCGGGACAGGGTCCCTCAGCCCCAGCATTTT.

This rearrangement joins TRBV28 to TRBJ2-2, with a weak D call TRBD2 (6 bases). The CDR3 contains 15 residues. Trimming shortened V by 2 bases and J by 6 bases, and 13 bases separated the two germline ends. Germline values: CDR1 MDHEN, CDR2 SYDVKM. CDR3 in amino acids: CASSLGGIRAGELFF. CDR3 nucleotides: TGTGCCAGCAGTTTAGGGGGGATCAGGGCCGGGGAGCTGTTTTTT.

J is TRBJ1-5 and V is TRBV10-1, with 10 nucleotides matching TRBD1. This CDR3 is built from 14 residues. The J segment lost 7 bases and the V segment lost 0 bases, leaving 0 bases of the junction unmatched. Germline values: CDR1 WNHNN, CDR2 SYGVQD (reference sequence). The CDR3 region has the DNA TGCGCCAGCAGTGAGTCGGGACAGGGGCAGCCCCAGCATTTT. Encoded protein: CASSESGQGQPQHF.

The V gene is TRBV6-2 or TRBV6-3, the J gene TRBJ2-7; the match to TRBD2 covers 8 bases. The junction had 9 bases not matched to a gene; V was cut back by 4 bases and J by 7 bases. This CDR3 is 14 amino acids long. Germline CDR1 and CDR2: MNHEY and SVGEGT. The CDR3 loop is CASSLAGFREEQYF. CDR3 bases: TGTGCCAGCAGTTTAGCGGGATTTCGGGAAGAGCAGTACTTC.

This clone was recorded a few times. This rearrangement joins TRBV18 to TRBJ1-2; no reliable D call. With 2 bases removed from V and 4 bases from J, the gap between germline ends came to 11 bases. Germline V gives CDR1 KGHSH, CDR2 LQKENI. CDR3 length equals 14 residues. For the CDR3, the DNA is TGTGCCAGCTCACCAGGAGACCTCCTCTATGGCTACACCTTC. Protein product: CASSPGDLLYGYTF.

J is TRBJ1-2 and V is TRBV18; the match to TRBD1 covers 7 bases. Trimming at V came to 2 bases and at J to 8 bases, leaving 5 bases not matched to a gene. The CDR3 loop spans 13 amino acids. Per germline, CDR1 KGHSH and CDR2 LQKENI. The chain's CDR3 is CASSPVQGMGYTF. The CDR3, as DNA: TGTGCCAGCTCACCAGTACAGGGGATGGGCTACACCTTC.

V is TRBV19 and J is TRBJ1-4; 7 bases are a match to TRBD1. Unmatched junction bases numbered 8, after V lost 3 bases and J lost 7 bases. The CDR3 is 15 amino acids. Germline CDR1 is LNHDA and CDR2 is SQIVND (reference sequence). The CDR3, as DNA: TGTGCCAGTAGTATGTCTGCAGGGGGGAGTGAAAAACTGTTTTTT. It is translated as CASSMSAGGSEKLFF. The complete variable domain, with remaining parts taken from reference TRBV19 and TRBJ1-4, reads DGGITQSPKYLFRKEGQNVTLSCEQNLNHDAMYWYRQDPGQGLRLIYYSQIVNDFQKGDIAEGYSVSREKKESFPLTVTSAQKNPTAFYLCASSMSAGGSEKLFFGSGTQLSVL.

The chain is built from TRBV3-1 (or the pseudogene TRBV3-2) and TRBJ2-1; TRBD2 matches at 11 bases. CDR1 and CDR2 from the germline V gene are LGHDT and YNNKEL (reference sequence). J lost 8 bases, V lost 3 bases, and 6 bases had no gene match. This CDR3 is built from 15 residues. CDR3 in amino acids: CASSHIAGGQDEQFF. As DNA, the CDR3 is TGTGCCAGCAGCCACATAGCGGGAGGGCAAGATGAGCAGTTCTTC.

The chain recombines TRBV7-3 with TRBJ2-7; the match to TRBD2 covers 7 bases. J gave up 5 bases and V 0 bases, and 7 bases lay outside the gene matches. Germline lookup yields CDR1 SGHTA and CDR2 FQGTGA. There are 15 residues in the CDR3. The CDR3 protein is CASSLTGGKKDEQYF. The CDR3 nucleotides read TGTGCCAGCAGCTTAACGGGGGGGAAGAAAGACGAGCAGTACTTC. Full variable domain (remainder filled in from reference TRBV7-3 and TRBJ2-7): GAGVSQTPSNKVTEKGKYVELRCDPISGHTALYWYRQSLGQGPEFLIYFQGTGAADDSGLPNDRFFAVRPEGSVSTLKIQRTERGDSAVYLCASSLTGGKKDEQYFGPGTRLTVT.

The V call is TRBV6-2 or TRBV6-3, the J call TRBJ1-1; D not resolved. The V end lost 2 bases, the J end lost 0 bases, and 13 bases lay between the germline ends. Germline assignment: CDR1 MNHEY and CDR2 SVGEGT. The CDR3 length is 16 residues. The CDR3 coding sequence is TGTGCCAGCAGTTACGATACAGAGCTCATGAACACTGAAGCTTTCTTT. Amino acid sequence: CASSYDTELMNTEAFF.

This chain joins TRBV7-6 and TRBJ2-1; no clear D gene. The CDR3 totals 15 residues. Trimming took 1 base from V and 5 from J, leaving 12 bases between them. Germline CDR1 reads SGHVS; CDR2 reads FNYEAQ. This CDR3 reads CASSLDPRWDNEQFF. DNA of the CDR3: TGTGCCAGCAGCTTAGACCCTAGGTGGGACAATGAGCAGTTCTTC.

This chain links TRBV14 with TRBJ2-1, with a possible D match to TRBD2 (6 bases). This CDR3 is 18 amino acids long. CDR1 SGHDN and CDR2 FVKESK come from the germline V gene. V was pared by 4 bases and J by 0 bases, with 19 bases between. The CDR3 spells CASSRGAPRWGSYNEQFF. For the CDR3, the DNA is TGTGCCAGCAGCCGCGGGGCACCCCGCTGGGGCTCCTACAATGAGCAGTTCTTC.

This clone was seen just once. V and J are TRBV19 and TRBJ1-5; possible D gene TRBD1, 6 bases. The CDR3 has 16 amino acids. The V gene lost 1 base and the J gene lost 0 bases, with 10 bases spanning the gap. Per germline, CDR1 LNHDA and CDR2 SQIVND (reference sequence). The CDR3 bases are TGTGCCAGTAGTATAGGGACAGTTTCTAGCAATCAGCCCCAGCATTTT. Encoded protein: CASSIGTVSSNQPQHF.

The chain has TRBV30 and TRBJ1-6; D perhaps matches TRBD1 (5 bases). CDR1 and CDR2 (germline): GTSNPN, SVGIG (reference sequence). V was shortened by 1 base and J by 7 bases, with 8 bases between the two germline ends. The CDR3 length is 13 residues. The CDR3 DNA reads as TGTGCCTGGAGTGGACAGACAAATTCACCCCTCCACTTT. Translation gives CAWSGQTNSPLHF.

The genes are TRBV27 and TRBJ2-7, with D perhaps matching TRBD2 (5 bases). The V end was cut by 6 bases, the J end by 7 bases, with 22 bases between. The germline CDR1 and CDR2 sequences are MNHEY and SMNVEV (reference sequence). The CDR3 contains 15 residues. The chain's CDR3 is CASSPQADPRGEQYF. The CDR3 nucleotides read TGTGCCAGCAGCCCCCAGGCCGACCCCCGGGGAGAGCAGTACTTC.

Only one count was recorded for this clone. This sequence joins TRBV1 and TRBJ2-3; the table's D call of TRBD1 was not tested on the DNA. TRBV1 is labeled a pseudogene. CDR3 length equals 21 residues. CDR3 nucleotide sequence: TGCACCAGCAGCCAAGACCGCGTTCCGACGTGGGGCTCCGTTAGCACAGATACGCAGTATTTT. Its protein product is CTSSQDRVPTWGSVSTDTQYF.

The chain employs TRBV19 and TRBJ2-2; possible D gene TRBD1, 6 bases. The CDR3 runs to 16 residues. Germline CDR1 is LNHDA and CDR2 is SQIVND (reference sequence). Trimming shortened V by 9 bases and J by 0 bases, and 17 bases separated the two germline ends. The CDR3 sequence: CASYPGALPNTGELFF. DNA for the CDR3: TGTGCCAGCTACCCAGGGGCCCTCCCGAACACCGGGGAGCTGTTTTTT. Variable domain in full (rest from reference TRBV19 and TRBJ2-2): DGGITQSPKYLFRKEGQNVTLSCEQNLNHDAMYWYRQDPGQGLRLIYYSQIVNDFQKGDIAEGYSVSREKKESFPLTVTSAQKNPTAFYLCASYPGALPNTGELFFGEGSRLTVL.

The chain joins TRBV30 to TRBJ1-1, with TRBD1 as a possible D gene (6 bases). V lost 6 bases, J lost 0 bases, and 14 bases lay in between. This CDR3 contains 14 residues. CDR1 and CDR2 from the germline V gene are GTSNPN and SVGIG (reference sequence). CDR3 protein: CACRGGAVNTEAFF. The CDR3 DNA follows: TGTGCCTGCCGCGGGGGGGCGGTGAACACTGAAGCTTTCTTT.

The J gene is TRBJ2-7, the V gene TRBV6-5; D may be TRBD2 (7 bases). Germline CDR1 is MNHEY and CDR2 is SVGAGI. The CDR3 covers 14 residues. Deletions cut 7 bases from V and 6 bases from J, with 19 bases between. CDR3 residues: CASTPRPGGGEQYF. The CDR3 bases are TGTGCCAGCACTCCGCGTCCGGGGGGCGGCGAGCAGTACTTC.

This chain links TRBV7-3 with TRBJ2-1, with D possibly being TRBD2 (6 bases). This CDR3 contains 15 residues. The V and J ends lost 5 bases and 2 bases respectively, with 13 bases between them. CDR1 and CDR2 from the germline V gene are SGHTA and FQGTGA. CDR3: CASSPGSPPYNEQFF. The CDR3 bases are TGTGCCAGCAGCCCCGGGAGCCCCCCCTACAATGAGCAGTTCTTC.